The 11 T cell receptor beta chains below all came from one sample that was sequenced in a study of T-cell memory formation after mild COVID-19. TCRdb re-analysed the 5' RACE reads in MiXCR, keeping a single row per CDR3 protein. This sample carries about 470,000 distinct CDR3 sequences, 20% to 30% of them seen once, and the ten largest clones take about an eighth. The sequenced material came from PBMCs or a T cell subset sorted from them (not recorded which). The receptor source for this set is an adult woman who had mild COVID-19 (a few samples of this study predate the infection). Cell type and time point are not known.

The CDR3 spells CSVDRRQGSTDTQYF. The CDR3 DNA is TGCAGCGTTGACCGAAGGCAGGGTAGCACAGATACGCAGTATTTT. The chain combines TRBV29-1 with TRBJ2-3, with TRBD1 as a possible D gene (5 bases). Trimming stripped 3 bases from V and 0 bases from J, with 13 bases between. There are 15 residues in the CDR3. The germline V gene encodes CDR1 SQVTM and CDR2 ANQGSEA.

The gene calls are TRBV6-1 and TRBJ2-5, with 7 bases that match TRBD2. Germline values: CDR1 MNHNS, CDR2 SASEGT. V was clipped by 4 bases and J by 2 bases; unmatched bases: 4. The CDR3 is made up of 14 amino acids. The CDR3 sequence: CASSGDYLQETQYF. The CDR3 bases are TGTGCCAGCAGTGGGGACTATCTACAAGAGACCCAGTACTTC.

This clonotype was counted many times. The V gene is TRBV29-1, the J gene TRBJ2-5; TRBD2 aligns across 7 bases. Trimming removed 4 bases from V and 3 bases from J; junction bases left unmatched: 5. This CDR3 region has 13 residues. Germline V lookup: CDR1 SQVTM, CDR2 ANQGSEA. CDR3 nucleotides: TGCAGCGTTGGGCCCAGCGGGAAAGAGACCCAGTACTTC. Translating gives CSVGPSGKETQYF.

The rearrangement uses TRBV20-1 and TRBJ2-7, with 8 bases that match TRBD2. CDR1 is DFQATT and CDR2 is SNEGSKA in the germline V gene (reference sequence). The CDR3 has 16 amino acids. V trimming: 2 bases; J trimming: 0 bases; junction bases outside the gene matches: 9. The CDR3 sequence is CSARKFPAGASYEQYF. The CDR3 DNA reads as TGCAGTGCTAGAAAGTTTCCAGCGGGGGCCTCCTACGAGCAGTACTTC.

V usage is TRBV12-3 or TRBV12-4 and J usage is TRBJ1-1; D is unclear. V lost 6 bases to trimming and J lost 0 bases, with 11 bases between them. The CDR3 is made up of 14 amino acids. DNA for the CDR3: TGTGCCAGCAGACCGTCAGGAGTGAACACTGAAGCTTTCTTT. This encodes CASRPSGVNTEAFF.

The chain couples TRBV11-2 to TRBJ2-1; tentative D call: TRBD1 (7 bases). The germline V gene has CDR1 SGHAT and CDR2 FQNNGV. The V end lost 5 bases, the J end lost 4 bases, and 18 bases lay between the germline ends. This CDR3 spans 16 amino acids. CDR3 amino acids: CASSPQEGAQYNEQFF. CDR3 coding DNA: TGTGCCAGCAGCCCCCAGGAGGGGGCCCAGTACAATGAGCAGTTCTTC. The full variable domain, rest sourced from reference TRBV11-2 and TRBJ2-1, is EAGVAQSPRYKIIEKRQSVAFWCNPISGHATLYWYQQILGQGPKLLIQFQNNGVVDDSQLPKDRFSAERLKGVDSTLKIQPAKLEDSAVYLCASSPQEGAQYNEQFFGPGTRLTVL.

A few counts support this clonotype. The rearrangement links TRBV7-9 to TRBJ2-6, with D perhaps assigned TRBD1 or TRBD2 (5 bases each). This CDR3 has 16 amino acids. V lost 2 bases, J lost 4 bases, and 12 bases lay in between. Germline values: CDR1 SEHNR, CDR2 FQNEAQ (reference sequence). DNA of the CDR3: TGTGCCAGCAGCTTAAGTGGGACCTCCGGGGCCAACGTCCTGACTTTC. Encoded protein: CASSLSGTSGANVLTF.

V gene TRBV27 combines with J gene TRBJ1-4; D ambiguous. Germline CDR1 reads MNHEY; CDR2 reads SMNVEV (reference sequence). This CDR3 contains 14 residues. With 7 bases removed from V and 6 bases from J, the gap between germline ends came to 15 bases. The CDR3: CASICGLLDEKLFF. The CDR3 coding sequence is TGTGCCAGCATATGTGGGCTACTGGATGAAAAACTGTTTTTT.

The table lists this clonotype with a few counts. The rearrangement uses TRBV11-2 and TRBJ2-7; possible D gene TRBD2, 5 bases. In germline, CDR1 is SGHAT, CDR2 FQNNGV. The CDR3 is 15 residues long. The V and J ends lost 3 bases and 3 bases respectively, with 15 bases between them. CDR3 sequence: CASSFSPGDYYEQYF. The CDR3 DNA sequence: TGTGCCAGCAGCTTTAGTCCAGGAGACTACTACGAGCAGTACTTC.

The chain is built from TRBV29-1 and TRBJ2-7, with TRBD2 as a possible D gene (5 bases). CDR1 is SQVTM and CDR2 is ANQGSEA in the germline V gene. V lost 2 bases and J lost 2, with 13 bases in between. This CDR3 comprises 14 residues. CDR3 loop: CSVESPEEAYEQYF. The CDR3 DNA reads TGCAGCGTTGAATCTCCGGAGGAGGCCTACGAGCAGTACTTC.

The V call is TRBV30, the J call TRBJ2-1; D remains ambiguous. This CDR3 comprises 12 residues. Germline CDR1 reads GTSNPN; CDR2 reads SVGIG (reference sequence). Trimming stripped 2 bases from V and 7 bases from J, with 9 bases between. Written as DNA, the CDR3 is TGTGCCTGGAGTCCAAAGAAGAATGAGCAGTTCTTC. Translated, it gives CAWSPKKNEQFF.